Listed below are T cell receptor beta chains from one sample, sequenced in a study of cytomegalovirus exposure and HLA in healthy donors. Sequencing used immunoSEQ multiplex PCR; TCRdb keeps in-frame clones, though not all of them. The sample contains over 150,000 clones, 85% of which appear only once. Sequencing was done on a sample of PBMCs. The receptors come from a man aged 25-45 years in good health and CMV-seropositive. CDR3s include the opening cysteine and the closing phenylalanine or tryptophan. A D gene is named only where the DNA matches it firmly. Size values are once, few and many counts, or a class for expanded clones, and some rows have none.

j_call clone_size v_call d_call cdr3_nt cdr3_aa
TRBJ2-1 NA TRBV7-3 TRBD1 TGTGCCAGCAGCCCCACCGGGACAGGGGGAAATGAGCAGTTCTTC CASSPTGTGGNEQFF
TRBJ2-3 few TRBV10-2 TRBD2 TGCGCCAGCAGCCTACTAGCGGGGAGCACAGATACGCAGTATTTT CASSLLAGSTDTQYF
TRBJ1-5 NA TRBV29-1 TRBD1 TGCAGCGGAACCTCCGGGACAGGGAGGTATCAGCCCCAGCATTTT CSGTSGTGRYQPQHF
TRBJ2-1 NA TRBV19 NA TGTGCCAGTAGTATTGGTAGTAGCGAGCAGTTCTTC CASSIGSSEQFF
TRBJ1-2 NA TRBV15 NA TGTGCCACCAGCTTAGCAAATAACTATGGCTACACCTTC CATSLANNYGYTF
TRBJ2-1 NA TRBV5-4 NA TGTGCCAGCACTCAGGGGGGCCTCCTGTACAATGAGCAGTTCTTC CASTQGGLLYNEQFF
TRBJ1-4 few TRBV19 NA TGTGCCAGTAGTATTTCGGCGGTGGGTGTGGAAAAACTGTTTTTT CASSISAVGVEKLFF
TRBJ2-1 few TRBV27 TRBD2 TGTGCCAGCAGTTTTAGGCGGGAGTACAATGAGCAGTTCTTC CASSFRREYNEQFF
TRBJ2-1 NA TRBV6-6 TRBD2 TGTGCCAGCAGTTCAAGTAGCGGGAGGCAGTTCTTC CASSSSSGRQFF
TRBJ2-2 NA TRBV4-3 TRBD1 TGCGCCAGCAGAGGGGACAGGGCGAACACCGGGGAGCTGTTTTTT CASRGDRANTGELFF
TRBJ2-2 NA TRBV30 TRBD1 TGTGCCTGGACGACAGGGAACACCGGGGAGCTGCTTTTT CAWTTGNTGELLF
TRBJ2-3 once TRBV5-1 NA TGCGCCAGCAGCCCGGGGGGCAGCACAGATACGCAGTATTTT CASSPGGSTDTQYF
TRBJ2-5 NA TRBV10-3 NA TGTGCCATCAGTGAGTCAGGAGTCCAAGAGACCCAGTACTTC CAISESGVQETQYF
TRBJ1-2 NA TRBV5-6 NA TGTGCCAGCAGCTTGGCGCGCGATGGCTATGGCTACACCTTC CASSLARDGYGYTF
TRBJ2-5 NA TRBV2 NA TGTGCCAGCAGCAAACTTAGACAAGAGACCCAGTACTTC CASSKLRQETQYF
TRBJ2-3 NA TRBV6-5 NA TGTGCCAGCAGCCTCTGGGGTAGCGCAGATACGCAGTATTTT CASSLWGSADTQYF
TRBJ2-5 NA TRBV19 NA TGTGCCAGTAGTATAGGGTGGACAGCTACTGGGACCCAGTACTTC CASSIGWTATGTQYF
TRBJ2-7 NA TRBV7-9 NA TGTGCCAGCAGCGTAGCTCACCGACAGCACGAGCAGTACTTC CASSVAHRQHEQYF
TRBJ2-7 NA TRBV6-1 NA TGTGCCAGCAGTGACGTCGGCAGGGCCAATCCTCGGGAGCAGTACTTC CASSDVGRANPREQYF
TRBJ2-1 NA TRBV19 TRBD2 TGTGCCAGTAGTACCTGGACTAGCGGAGAAGGCGATGAGCAGTTCTTC CASSTWTSGEGDEQFF
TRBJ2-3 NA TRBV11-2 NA TGTGCCAGCAGCCGGAGTAGCACAGATACGCAGTATTTT CASSRSSTDTQYF
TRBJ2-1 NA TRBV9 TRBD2 TGTGCCAGCAGCGTAGAGCCCCAGACTAGCGGGAGTCCCTGGTGGAATGAGCAGTTCTTC CASSVEPQTSGSPWWNEQFF
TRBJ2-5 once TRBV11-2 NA TGTGCCAGCAGCCAAGGACTTGGGGAGACCCAGTACTTC CASSQGLGETQYF
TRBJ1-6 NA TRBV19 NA TGTGCCAGTAGTATAGGGGAGTATTCACCCCTCCACTTT CASSIGEYSPLHF
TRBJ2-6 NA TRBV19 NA TGTGCCAGTAGTGCGTTATCTGGGGCCAACGTCCTGACTTTC CASSALSGANVLTF
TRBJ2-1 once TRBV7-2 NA TGTGCCAGCAGCTCAGGATGGAGGGGTGAGCAGTTCTTC CASSSGWRGEQFF
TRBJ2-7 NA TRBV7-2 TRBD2 TGTGCCAGCAGCTTACGACTAGCGACCAACGAGCAGTACTTC CASSLRLATNEQYF
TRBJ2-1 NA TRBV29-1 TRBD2 TGCAGCGTTGAAGGACTAGCGGGAAATGAGCAGTTCTTC CSVEGLAGNEQFF
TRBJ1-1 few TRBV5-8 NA TGTGCCAGCAGGCTCCACGGGACACGGAGTGAAGCTTTCTTT CASRLHGTRSEAFF
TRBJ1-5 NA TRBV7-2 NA TGTGCCAGCAGCTTGGGGCAGGGGCAGCCCCAGCATTTT CASSLGQGQPQHF
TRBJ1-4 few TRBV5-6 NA TGTGCCAGCAGCTTAGTTGGACAGCCGGCTCTCGCTGAAAAACTGTTTTTT CASSLVGQPALAEKLFF
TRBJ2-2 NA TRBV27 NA TGTGCCAGCAGTATACAGGGGAGGAGGAGCACCGGGGAGCTGTTTTTT CASSIQGRRSTGELFF
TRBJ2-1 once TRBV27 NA TGTGCCAGCAGTTTAGCAGGCTTGGTGGGCAATGAGCAGTTCTTC CASSLAGLVGNEQFF
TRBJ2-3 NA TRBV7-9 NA TGTGCCAGCAGCTTGGGGCAACTCTCAGATACGCAGTATTTT CASSLGQLSDTQYF
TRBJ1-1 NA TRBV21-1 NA TGTGCCAGCAGCAGTCCATTGACAGGGCAAGGGCCCGCCACTGAAGCTTTCTTT CASSSPLTGQGPATEAFF
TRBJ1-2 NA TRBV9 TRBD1 TGTGCCAGCAGCGGACAGGGGTTGGACTATGGCTACACCTTC CASSGQGLDYGYTF
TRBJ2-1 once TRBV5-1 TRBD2 TGCGCCAGCAGCCAAGACCAGGCGGGAGGTGAGCAGTTCTTC CASSQDQAGGEQFF
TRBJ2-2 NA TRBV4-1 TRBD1 TGCGCCAGCAGCCAAGTTCGGCAGGGGGCTAAGACCGGGGAGCTGTTTTTT CASSQVRQGAKTGELFF
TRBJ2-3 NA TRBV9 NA TGTGCCAGCAGGGAGGGACTTCACACAGATACGCAGTATTTT CASREGLHTDTQYF
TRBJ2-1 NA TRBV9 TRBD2 TGTGCCAGCAGCGTCGGTTGGCGGGAGTTTCTGGATGAGCAGTTCTTC CASSVGWREFLDEQFF
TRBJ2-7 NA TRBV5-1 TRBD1 TGCGCCAGCAGGACGACAGGGGGACCGGACGAGCAGTACTTC CASRTTGGPDEQYF
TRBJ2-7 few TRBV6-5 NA TGTGCCAGCAGTTACAGGGGCCTCTCCTACGAGCAGTACTTC CASSYRGLSYEQYF
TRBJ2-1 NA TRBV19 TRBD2 TGTGCCAGTAGTAGTTGGAGGGGTAGCGGGCGAATTTCCTCCTACAATGAGCAGTTCTTC CASSSWRGSGRISSYNEQFF
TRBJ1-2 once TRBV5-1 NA TGCGCCAGCAGCGCGACAGTTAACTATGGCTACACCTTC CASSATVNYGYTF
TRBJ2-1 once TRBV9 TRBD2 TGTGCCAGCAGCTTTCGCGGGAGCTCCTACAATGAGCAGTTCTTC CASSFRGSSYNEQFF
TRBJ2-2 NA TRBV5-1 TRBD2 TGCGCCAGCAGCCGCCGCCCTAGCGGGAGAGAGACCGGGGAGCTGTTTTTT CASSRRPSGRETGELFF
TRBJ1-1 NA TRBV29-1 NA TGCAGCGTTGGTGGGGGGGGGCCCACTGAAGCTTTCTTT CSVGGGGPTEAFF
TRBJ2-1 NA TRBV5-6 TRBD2 TGTGCCAGCAGCTTGGCCGGGACTAGATGGGATGAGCAGTTCTTC CASSLAGTRWDEQFF
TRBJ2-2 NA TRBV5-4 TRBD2 TGTGCCAGCAGCTTGCCACGGGGGGGTGGTACTGGGGAGCTGTTTTTT CASSLPRGGGTGELFF
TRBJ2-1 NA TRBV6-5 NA TGTGCCAGCAATACAGGGTCGGATGAGCAGTTCTTC CASNTGSDEQFF
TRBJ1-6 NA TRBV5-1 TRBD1 TGCGCCAGTCGACCCAACGACAGGGATAATGCACCCCTCCACTTT CASRPNDRDNAPLHF
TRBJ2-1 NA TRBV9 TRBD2 TGTGCCAGCAGCGTAGCTGGGACTAACTACAATGAGCAGTTCTTC CASSVAGTNYNEQFF
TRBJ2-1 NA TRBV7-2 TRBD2 TGTGCCAGCAGCTCGACCGGGACTAGCTCTTATGAGCAGTTCTTC CASSSTGTSSYEQFF
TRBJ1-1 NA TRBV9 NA TGTGCCAGCAGCGTAGTTGACAGAATTGAAGCTTTCTTT CASSVVDRIEAFF